These 5 T cell receptor beta chains came from one sample sequenced in a study of cytomegalovirus exposure and HLA in healthy donors. The PCR used 60 Vbeta and 13 Jbeta primers. Assay used: immunoSEQ multiplex PCR; TCRdb lists only in-frame clones, some missing. The sample records about 110,000 clones, about 70% being singletons. Sequencing used PBMCs. These receptors came from a man aged 50 or older in good health and CMV-seropositive.

V gene TRBV5-5 combines with J gene TRBJ1-4; tentatively, D is TRBD1 (6 bases). Germline V gene data show CDR1 as SGHKS and CDR2 as YYEKEE (reference sequence). The CDR3 is made up of 14 amino acids. The V and J ends lost 5 bases and 5 bases respectively, with 13 bases between them. DNA for the CDR3: TGTGCCAGCAGTCGGACAGCCGAGAATGAAAAACTGTTTTTT. Translated: CASSRTAENEKLFF.

The gene calls are TRBV7-3 and TRBJ2-1; 7 bases map to TRBD2. The CDR3 is 13 residues long. The V and J ends lost 2 bases and 9 bases, in that order; junction bases with no gene match: 4. CDR1 is SGHTA, CDR2 FQGTGA, per germline. The CDR3 DNA reads as TGTGCCAGCAGCTTATCTTCGGGGGGTGAGCAGTTCTTC. Translating it yields CASSLSSGGEQFF. The variable domain in full, completed from reference TRBV7-3 and TRBJ2-1, reads GAGVSQTPSNKVTEKGKYVELRCDPISGHTALYWYRQSLGQGPEFLIYFQGTGAADDSGLPNDRFFAVRPEGSVSTLKIQRTERGDSAVYLCASSLSSGGEQFFGPGTRLTVL.

The V call is TRBV2, the J call TRBJ2-6; no clear D gene. The CDR3 has 17 residues. Trimming removed 6 bases from V and 2 bases from J, with 17 bases in between. Germline loops: CDR1 SNHLY, CDR2 FYNNEI. For the CDR3, the DNA is TGTGCCAGCAGGGTCCACCGTCAGTCAGCTGGGGCCAACGTCCTGACTTTC. It encodes CASRVHRQSAGANVLTF.

This chain connects TRBV7-9 to TRBJ2-7, with D possibly matching TRBD2 (6 bases). Per the germline V gene, CDR1 is SEHNR and CDR2 is FQNEAQ (reference sequence). The length of the CDR3 is 16 residues. V lost 4 bases and J 3 bases, leaving 19 bases between the germline ends. CDR3 amino acids: CASSSGREHPDYEQYF. The CDR3 DNA reads as TGTGCCAGCAGCTCAGGTCGGGAGCATCCCGACTACGAGCAGTACTTC.

This clone has just a few counts. The chain recombines TRBV5-4 with TRBJ2-3; D is unresolved. V was clipped by 0 bases and J by 2 bases, with 7 bases between them. Germline assignment: CDR1 SGHNT and CDR2 YYREEE (reference sequence). This CDR3 contains 14 residues. CDR3 coding DNA: TGTGCCAGCAGCTTGGACAAGTACACAGATACGCAGTATTTT. Its protein product is CASSLDKYTDTQYF.